This T cell receptor (beta chain) was retrieved from a study of blood T cell repertoires in COVID-19. Overall study: In each case, the material was cDNA or gDNA derived from T cells, B-cell-depleted T cells, or PBMCs.

The germline gives CDR1 LGHDT, CDR2 YNNKEL (reference sequence). This CDR3 spans 15 amino acids. With V trimmed by 4 bases and J by 1 base, 3 bases remained unmatched. Authors' analysis steps: The assay estimated nucleated cells by amplifying reference gene primers. The protocol was immunoSEQ multiplex PCR, while the TCRdb copy is restricted to in-frame clones and leaves out a portion. V and J calls and clone size are as listed in that table; D and trimming were resolved from the DNA. The sample lists some 17,000 clones, 77% seen once, with over 15% in the top ten. Seattle researchers signed up patients amid active infection and tracked them longitudinally.

The V call is TRBV3-1 (or the pseudogene TRBV3-2), the J call TRBJ2-3, with 9 bases aligning to TRBD2. This TCR came from a man between 65 and 79 years old with COVID-19, enrolled during active disease. Sequencing used peripheral blood. The CDR3 sequence: CASSLAGVGTDTQYF. In DNA, the CDR3 is TGTGCCAGCAGCCTAGCGGGGGTGGGCACAGATACGCAGTATTTT.